The T cell receptor (beta chain) under discussion was sequenced for a study of beta chain features in type 1 diabetes (dated by TCRdb to about 2018). Context from the whole study: Patients and healthy donors did not differ in mean age, gender distribution, total cell number or subset yield. A total of around 110,000,000 sorted cells were examined across all samples, and RNA yield correlated strongly with the number of cells per subset. In the study, recently diagnosed type 1 diabetes patients and matched healthy donors were compared on the TCRB repertoires of their sorted circulating CD4+ T cell subsets. Naive and central memory subsets were obtained from all 30 or so donors, but regulatory and stem cell-like memory subsets were isolated from only 8 patients and about eight healthy donors. On the study overall, not on this receptor specifically: At VDJ recombination sites, patients with type 1 diabetes made fewer insertions and deleted more nucleotides, a pattern implying thymic rearrangement abnormalities. Shorter templates might be favored by PCR, yet because patient and control samples were amplified and corrected together, any such skew would affect both groups equally. Naive, central memory and regulatory TCRB repertoires appeared more similar among patients than among healthy donors. In all four CD4+ subsets, TCRB CDR3 length was moderately but significantly shorter in type 1 diabetes patients. Because small numbers of individuals were included in the HLA sub-analyses, any influence of HLA type on TCRB rearrangement was left unresolved. Because cDNA was sequenced instead of genomic DNA, highly expressing activated cells could be over-represented, though the groups showed no difference in activation or CD3 levels.

This clone was recorded a few times. No antigen is known for it. No qualities accompany the bases; no much larger clone lies one base away. A single peripheral blood draw of around 100 mL on average was collected from each donor into heparinised tubes. A BD FACSAria II was used to sort naive, central memory, regulatory and stem cell-like memory CD4+ T cells with a panel that included CD45RO, CCR7, CD25, CD127, CD95 and CD27. Purity was above 95% for every sorted population. Right away, PBMCs were isolated by Lymphoprep density gradient centrifugation and were stained directly, with no culture step. Samples were stained and sorted in pairs, with one healthy donor and one patient per experiment, so that batch effects were minimized. The High Capacity cDNA Reverse Transcription Kit was used to reverse transcribe all of the isolated RNA, meaning that expressed TCRB transcripts were what got sequenced. Naive, central memory and regulatory T cell samples underwent deep immunoSEQ sequencing, averaging about 3.5 million total reads per sample. Sorted cells were lysed in RLT buffer, and RNA was extracted using DNase-treated RNeasy Micro or Mini kits according to cell number. Each cell subset was processed on its own to prevent cross-contamination, while patient and healthy donor samples were processed together. TCRB sequences were amplified from cDNA with the immunoSEQ multiplex PCR, producing 87-bp fragments spanning the CDR3 region. The amplicons were sequenced using the Illumina HiSeq platform. The original pipeline was this. Synthetic template baselines were used to correct PCR bias computationally, reads within Hamming distance 2 were collapsed, and singletons that could not be merged were discarded. Reads were aligned to IMGT to assign V, D and J genes, CDR3 length, and insertions or deletions at six rearrangement sites. Within each subset, clonotype counts were normalized to sorted cell number, and only after that were true diversity and Gini coefficients computed with the tcR R package. The overlap coefficient, calculated on TCRB nucleotide sequences, was used to quantify repertoire sharing. Out-of-frame TCRB sequences from naive cells were analyzed as a proxy for the pre-selection repertoire. In its TCRdb copy, this immuneACCESS table keeps in-frame sequences only and misses some clones. Where compared with another copy, unresolved V genes explain less than half of these, and the others have no known cause. The V and J calls and clone size were taken over from that table, and D and trimming were inferred from the DNA. The table for this sample lists around 600,000 clones; roughly 12% of them were counted only once. The top ten constitute roughly 0.12% of the sample.

Taken from cysteine to phenylalanine, the CDR3 has 14 residues. Left in the record is the CDR3 DNA by itself, 42 bases read in frame from the first base. The CDR1 and CDR2 encoded by the germline V gene are SGHRS and YFSETQ. The trim is 4 bases for V and 0 bases for J, with a gap of 10 bases between the germline ends. This clonotype was sampled from a man aged 25-45 years with type 1 diabetes. This chain is built from TRBV5-1 and TRBJ2-5, with no confidently assigned D gene. The sample consisted of naive CD4+ T cells from blood. According to the study, the label for this sample's cell subset or site signals: true naive CD4+ T cells. The DNA sequence is TGCGCCAGCAGCCGATCAGGTTACCAAGAGACCCAGTACTTC. It encodes CASSRSGYQETQYF.